The 23 T cell receptor beta chains below come from one sample, sequenced in a study of monozygotic twins with inflammatory bowel disease. Reanalyzing the 5' RACE reads, TCRdb keeps one entry per CDR3 protein, without DNA. Recorded here are about 420,000 distinct CDR3 sequences; the top ten clones represent 2% to 2.5%. Sequenced material: blood. Every receptor here comes from a human donor with ulcerative colitis or Crohn's disease, or a healthy co-twin of an affected twin (not recorded which).

The chain couples TRBV5-1 to TRBJ2-1; TCRdb gives TRBD2 as the D gene, but with no DNA this cannot be confirmed. Germline V gene sequence: CDR1 SGHRS, CDR2 YFSETQ. This CDR3 region has 17 residues. CDR3 region: CASSLGGTSGGYNEQFF. Together with reference TRBV5-1 and TRBJ2-1, the CDR3 gives the full variable domain: KAGVTQTPRYLIKTRGQQVTLSCSPISGHRSVSWYQQTPGQGLQFLFEYFSETQRNKGNFPGRFSGRQFSNSRSEMNVSTLELGDSALYLCASSLGGTSGGYNEQFFGPGTRLTVL.

This sequence joins TRBV20-1 and TRBJ2-1; the D gene TCRdb calls, TRBD2, cannot be checked with no DNA. Germline V gives CDR1 DFQATT, CDR2 SNEGSKA (reference sequence). The CDR3 runs 17 residues. This CDR3 reads CSASSGGVPSSYNEQFF.

The rearrangement uses TRBV10-3 and TRBJ2-1; TCRdb lists TRBD1, though no DNA is available to test this call. This CDR3 has 20 residues. Germline CDR1 ENHRY, CDR2 SYGVKD. The CDR3 spells CAISEPPGGFFKSSYNEQFF.

CDR3 region: CASSQWAKNSPLHF. The chain employs TRBV3-1 and TRBJ1-6; no DNA is available, so the TRBD1 call from TCRdb remains unchecked. This CDR3 contains 14 residues. CDR1 and CDR2 from the germline V gene are LGHDT and YNNKEL (reference sequence).

The V gene is TRBV28, the J gene TRBJ2-1. Germline V gives CDR1 MDHEN, CDR2 SYDVKM. This CDR3 has 14 residues. This CDR3 reads CASIFRSSYNEQFF.

The genes are TRBV9 and TRBJ2-2; the D call of TRBD2 rests on TCRdb alone, since no DNA is present to check it. The CDR3 is made up of 16 amino acids. Germline V lookup: CDR1 SGDLS, CDR2 YYNGEE. CDR3 amino acids: CASSVGTSANTGELFF.

The V and J genes are TRBV6-6 and TRBJ1-1; TCRdb designates TRBD1, a call that cannot be tested without DNA. There are 13 residues in the CDR3. The V gene's germline CDR1 is MNHNY and CDR2 SVGAGI (reference sequence). The CDR3 loop reads CASSDQGWSEAFF.

V and J are TRBV7-9 and TRBJ1-2; TCRdb names TRBD1, which stays unverified in the absence of DNA. Looked up from germline, CDR1 is SEHNR and CDR2 is FQNEAQ (reference sequence). CDR3 length: 12 amino acids. The CDR3 here is CASSFNRESYTF.

V gene TRBV19 combines with J gene TRBJ1-2. Looked up from germline, CDR1 is LNHDA and CDR2 is SQIVND (reference sequence). The CDR3 contains 13 residues. The CDR3 sequence: CASELDTGYGYTF. Together with reference TRBV19 and TRBJ1-2, the CDR3 gives the full variable domain: DGGITQSPKYLFRKEGQNVTLSCEQNLNHDAMYWYRQDPGQGLRLIYYSQIVNDFQKGDIAEGYSVSREKKESFPLTVTSAQKNPTAFYLCASELDTGYGYTFGSGTRLTVV.

CDR3 amino acids: CSVVRQGGYSNYGYTF. This chain uses TRBV29-1 with TRBJ1-2; TCRdb's D gene call, TRBD1, goes unchecked for lack of DNA. The CDR3 has 16 residues. The germline V gene encodes CDR1 SQVTM and CDR2 ANQGSEA.

The chain links TRBV5-6 to TRBJ2-1; without DNA, the TCRdb call of TRBD1 cannot be checked. The germline V gene has CDR1 SGHDT and CDR2 YYEEEE. The CDR3 consists of 16 residues. This chain's CDR3 is CASSGEGTGITNEQFF.

The chain employs TRBV20-1 and TRBJ2-5; TCRdb picks TRBD1, but there is no DNA to check that call. In germline, CDR1 is DFQATT, CDR2 SNEGSKA (reference sequence). This CDR3 has 15 amino acids. CDR3 in amino acids: CSASAWGILQETQYF.

V is TRBV7-2 and J is TRBJ2-1; lacking DNA, the TRBD2 call made by TCRdb goes unchecked. CDR1 is SGHTA, CDR2 FQGNSA, per germline. This CDR3 contains 17 residues. The CDR3 spells CASSSGLAGGRYNEQFF.

CDR3 amino acids: CASSPQGRASYNEQFF. J is TRBJ2-1 and V is TRBV6-4; TCRdb's D call, TRBD2, is unchecked because there is no DNA. Looked up from germline, CDR1 is MRHNA and CDR2 is SNTAGT. The CDR3 has 16 residues.

This rearrangement joins TRBV6-1 to TRBJ2-2; TCRdb picks TRBD2, but there is no DNA to check that call. The CDR3 contains 14 residues. The V gene's germline CDR1 is MNHNS and CDR2 SASEGT. This chain's CDR3 is CASRKGTSTGELFF.

The chain uses TRBV19 and TRBJ1-2; TCRdb designates TRBD1, a call that cannot be tested without DNA. The CDR3 has 15 amino acids. CDR1 is LNHDA, CDR2 SQIVND, per germline (reference sequence). The CDR3 spells CASSAPPGQGYGYTF.

The genes are TRBV6-6 and TRBJ1-5. The CDR3 covers 13 residues. The V gene's germline CDR1 is MNHNY and CDR2 SVGAGI (reference sequence). The CDR3 region is CASSYFLGEPQHF.

The V and J genes are TRBV2 and TRBJ1-1. The CDR3 contains 14 residues. Germline assignment: CDR1 SNHLY and CDR2 FYNNEI. CDR3 loop: CASSPGLVNTEAFF.

This chain links TRBV12-3 or TRBV12-4 with TRBJ2-7; TCRdb's D call of TRBD2 is untestable without DNA. The CDR3 runs to 15 residues. CDR3 sequence reads: CASTLISGSVYEQYF.

The J gene is TRBJ2-4, the V gene TRBV12-3 or TRBV12-4. The CDR3 has 15 residues. CDR3 region: CASSSPPLAKNIQYF.

The V gene is TRBV19, the J gene TRBJ1-4; TCRdb names TRBD1, which stays unverified in the absence of DNA. From germline, CDR1 is LNHDA and CDR2 SQIVND (reference sequence). This CDR3 is 16 amino acids long. This chain's CDR3 is CASSKDRAVTNEKLFF. Full variable domain (rest looked up from reference TRBV19 and TRBJ1-4): DGGITQSPKYLFRKEGQNVTLSCEQNLNHDAMYWYRQDPGQGLRLIYYSQIVNDFQKGDIAEGYSVSREKKESFPLTVTSAQKNPTAFYLCASSKDRAVTNEKLFFGSGTQLSVL.

This sequence joins TRBV13 and TRBJ1-2. Germline CDR1 and CDR2: PRHDT and FYEKMQ (reference sequence). The CDR3 is made up of 13 amino acids. The CDR3 here is CASSLRLVYGYTF.

This chain links TRBV10-1 with TRBJ1-2. Germline assignment: CDR1 WNHNN and CDR2 SYGVQD (reference sequence). The CDR3 consists of 13 residues. The chain's CDR3 is CASSSTLDDGYTF.